This T cell receptor beta chain was identified during a study of immune evolution from preneoplasia to lung adenocarcinoma. Study-wide background: HLA loss of heterozygosity: about 7% AIS, approximately 15% MIA, around 35% ADC, none AAH.

Profiling relied on immunoSEQ multiplex PCR, and the TCRdb table lists in-frame clones only, not all of them. The sample gives thousands of clones, around 86% of which show up once; about 8% is in the top ten. This clone was detected only a few times. CDR3 length: 15 residues. V lost 1 base and J 6 bases, leaving 15 bases between the germline ends. The germline CDR1 and CDR2 sequences are SGHTS and YDEGEE. The specimen was FFPE minimally invasive lung adenocarcinoma tissue. This chain joins TRBV5-8 and TRBJ2-3; perhaps D is TRBD1 or TRBD2 (7 bases each). The sequence came from a donor of 70 years or more with lung adenocarcinoma. The CDR3 protein is CASSLKGGGADTQYF. In DNA, the CDR3 is TGTGCCAGCAGCTTGAAGGGAGGGGGCGCGGATACGCAGTATTTT.